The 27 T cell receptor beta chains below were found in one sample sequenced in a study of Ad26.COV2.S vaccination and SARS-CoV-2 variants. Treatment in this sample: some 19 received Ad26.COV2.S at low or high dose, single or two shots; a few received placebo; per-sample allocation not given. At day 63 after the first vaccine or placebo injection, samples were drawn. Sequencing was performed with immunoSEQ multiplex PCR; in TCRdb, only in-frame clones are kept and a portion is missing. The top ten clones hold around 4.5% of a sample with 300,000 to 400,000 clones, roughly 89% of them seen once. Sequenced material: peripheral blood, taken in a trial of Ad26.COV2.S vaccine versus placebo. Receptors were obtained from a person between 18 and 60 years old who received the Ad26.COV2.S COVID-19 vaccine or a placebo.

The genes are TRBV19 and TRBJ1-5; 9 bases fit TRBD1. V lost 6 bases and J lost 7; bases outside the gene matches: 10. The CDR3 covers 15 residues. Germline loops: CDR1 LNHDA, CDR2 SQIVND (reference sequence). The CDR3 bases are TGTGCCAGTAGGGACGGACAGGGGCGGTACCAGCCCCAGCATTTT. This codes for CASRDGQGRYQPQHF.

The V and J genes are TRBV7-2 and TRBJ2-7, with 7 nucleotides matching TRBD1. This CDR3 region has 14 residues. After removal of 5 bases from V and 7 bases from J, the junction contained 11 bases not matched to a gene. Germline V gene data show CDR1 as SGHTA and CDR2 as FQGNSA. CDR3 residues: CASSPSQGFGEQYF. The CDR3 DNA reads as TGTGCCAGCAGCCCCTCACAGGGGTTTGGGGAGCAGTACTTC. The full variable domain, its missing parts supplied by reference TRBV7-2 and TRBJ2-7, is GAGVSQSPSNKVTEKGKDVELRCDPISGHTALYWYRQSLGQGLEFLIYFQGNSAPDKSGLPSDRFSAERTGGSVSTLTIQRTQQEDSAVYLCASSPSQGFGEQYFGPGTRLTVT.

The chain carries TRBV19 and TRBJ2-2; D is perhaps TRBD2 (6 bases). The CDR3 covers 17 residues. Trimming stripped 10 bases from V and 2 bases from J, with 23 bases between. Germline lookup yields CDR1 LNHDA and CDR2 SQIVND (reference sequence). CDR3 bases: TGTGCCACCGAGAATACTTGGGTAGCGGAAAACACCGGGGAGCTGTTTTTT. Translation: CATENTWVAENTGELFF.

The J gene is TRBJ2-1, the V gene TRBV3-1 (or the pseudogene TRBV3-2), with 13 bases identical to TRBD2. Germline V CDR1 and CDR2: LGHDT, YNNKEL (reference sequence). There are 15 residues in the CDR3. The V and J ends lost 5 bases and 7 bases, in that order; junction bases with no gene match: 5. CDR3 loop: CASSKGLAGSNEQFF. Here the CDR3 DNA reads TGTGCCAGCAGCAAGGGACTAGCGGGAAGTAATGAGCAGTTCTTC.

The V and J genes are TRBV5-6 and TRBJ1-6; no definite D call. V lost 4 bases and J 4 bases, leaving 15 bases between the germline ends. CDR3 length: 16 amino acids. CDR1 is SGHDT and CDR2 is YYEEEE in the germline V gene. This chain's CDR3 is CASSPNAGKYNSPLHF. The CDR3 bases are TGTGCCAGCAGCCCCAACGCGGGAAAGTATAATTCACCCCTCCACTTT.

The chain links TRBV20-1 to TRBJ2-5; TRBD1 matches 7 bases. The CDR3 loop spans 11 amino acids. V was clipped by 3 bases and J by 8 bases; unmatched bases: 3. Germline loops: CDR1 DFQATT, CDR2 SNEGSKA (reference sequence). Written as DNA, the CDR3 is TGCAGTGCTAGGGACAGGAGAACCCAGTACTTC. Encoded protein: CSARDRRTQYF.

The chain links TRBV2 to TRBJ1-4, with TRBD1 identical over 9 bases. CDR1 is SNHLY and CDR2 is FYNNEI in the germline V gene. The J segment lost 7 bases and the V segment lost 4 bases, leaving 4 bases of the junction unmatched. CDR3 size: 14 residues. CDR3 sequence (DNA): TGTGCCAGCAGTGGAGACAGGGGGGTTGAAAAACTGTTTTTT. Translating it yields CASSGDRGVEKLFF.

The CDR3, as DNA: TGTGCCAGCCGCGCCCGGGGGGGGGCGGGGGGTCCCTACAATGAGCAGTTCTTC. This translates into CASRARGGAGGPYNEQFF. The chain carries TRBV9 and TRBJ2-1, with TRBD2 identical over 8 bases. V lost 7 bases to trimming and J lost 2 bases; unmatched junction nucleotides: 17. CDR3 size: 18 residues. In germline, CDR1 is SGDLS, CDR2 YYNGEE.

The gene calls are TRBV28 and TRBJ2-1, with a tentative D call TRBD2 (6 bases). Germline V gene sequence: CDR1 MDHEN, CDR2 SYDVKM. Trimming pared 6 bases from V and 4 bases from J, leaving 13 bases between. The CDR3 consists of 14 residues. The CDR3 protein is CASRTSGRYNEQFF. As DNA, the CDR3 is TGTGCCAGCAGAACGAGCGGGCGATACAATGAGCAGTTCTTC. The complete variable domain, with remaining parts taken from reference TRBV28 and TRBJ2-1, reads DVKVTQSSRYLVKRTGEKVFLECVQDMDHENMFWYRQDPGLGLRLIYFSYDVKMKEKGDIPEGYSVSREKKERFSLILESASTNQTSMYLCASRTSGRYNEQFFGPGTRLTVL.

DNA of the CDR3: TGCAGTGCCTGGGCGGGGAGGGAGCAGTTCTTC. Translated, it gives CSAWAGREQFF. The V call is TRBV20-1, the J call TRBJ2-1, with D maybe TRBD2 (6 bases). The V end was cut by 6 bases, the J end by 10 bases, with 13 bases between. The CDR3 totals 11 residues. Per germline, CDR1 DFQATT and CDR2 SNEGSKA (reference sequence).

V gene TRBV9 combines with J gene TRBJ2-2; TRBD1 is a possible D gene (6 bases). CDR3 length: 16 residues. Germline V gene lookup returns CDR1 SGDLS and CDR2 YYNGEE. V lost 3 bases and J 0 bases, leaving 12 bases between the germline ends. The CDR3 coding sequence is TGTGCCAGCAGCGCCTTGACAGGAGCGAACACCGGGGAGCTGTTTTTT. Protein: CASSALTGANTGELFF.

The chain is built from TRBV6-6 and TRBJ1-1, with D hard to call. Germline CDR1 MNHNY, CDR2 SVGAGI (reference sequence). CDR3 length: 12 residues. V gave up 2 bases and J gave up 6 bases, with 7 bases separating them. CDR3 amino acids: CASSYDESEAFF. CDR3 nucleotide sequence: TGTGCCAGCAGTTACGACGAGTCTGAAGCTTTCTTT.

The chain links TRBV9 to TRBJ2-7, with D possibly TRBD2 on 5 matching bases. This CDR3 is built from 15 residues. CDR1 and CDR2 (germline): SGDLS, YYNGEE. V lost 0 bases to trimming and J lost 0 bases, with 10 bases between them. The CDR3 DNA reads TGTGCCAGCAGCGTAGAACCGGGAACCTCCTACGAGCAGTACTTC. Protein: CASSVEPGTSYEQYF.

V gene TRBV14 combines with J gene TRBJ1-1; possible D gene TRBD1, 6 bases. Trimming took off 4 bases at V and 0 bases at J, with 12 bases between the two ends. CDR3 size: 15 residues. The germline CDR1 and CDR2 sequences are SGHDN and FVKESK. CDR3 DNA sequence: TGTGCCAGCAGCCCCGACAGGAACATGAACACTGAAGCTTTCTTT. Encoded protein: CASSPDRNMNTEAFF.

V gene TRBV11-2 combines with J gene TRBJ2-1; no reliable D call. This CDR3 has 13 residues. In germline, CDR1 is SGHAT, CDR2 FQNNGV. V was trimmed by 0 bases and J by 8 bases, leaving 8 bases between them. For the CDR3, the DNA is TGTGCCAGCAGCTTAGATCCTGGGCATGAGCAGTTCTTC. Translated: CASSLDPGHEQFF.

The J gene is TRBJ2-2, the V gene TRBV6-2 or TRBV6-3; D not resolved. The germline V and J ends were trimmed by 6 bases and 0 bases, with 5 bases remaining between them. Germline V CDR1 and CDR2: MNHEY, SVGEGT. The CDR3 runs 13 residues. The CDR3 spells CASSRANTGELFF. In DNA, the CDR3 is TGTGCCAGCAGCCGCGCGAACACCGGGGAGCTGTTTTTT.

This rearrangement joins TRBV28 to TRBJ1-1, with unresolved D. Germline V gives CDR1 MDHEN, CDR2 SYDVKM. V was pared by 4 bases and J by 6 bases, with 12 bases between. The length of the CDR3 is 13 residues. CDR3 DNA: TGTGCCAGCAGTTCGGAGGCCCTTCCTGAAGCTTTCTTT. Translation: CASSSEALPEAFF.

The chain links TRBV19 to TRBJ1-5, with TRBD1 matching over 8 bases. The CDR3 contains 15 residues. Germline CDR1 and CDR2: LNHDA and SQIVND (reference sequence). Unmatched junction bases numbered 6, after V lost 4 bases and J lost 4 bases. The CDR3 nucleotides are TGTGCCAGTAGTAAAGGGACAGGCGGAAATCAGCCCCAGCATTTT. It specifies CASSKGTGGNQPQHF.

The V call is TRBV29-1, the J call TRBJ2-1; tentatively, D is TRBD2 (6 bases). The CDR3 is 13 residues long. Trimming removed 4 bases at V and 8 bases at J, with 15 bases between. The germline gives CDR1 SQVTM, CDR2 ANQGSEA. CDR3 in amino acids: CSVGAGPLDEQFF. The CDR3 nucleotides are TGCAGCGTTGGGGCGGGACCGCTTGATGAGCAGTTCTTC.

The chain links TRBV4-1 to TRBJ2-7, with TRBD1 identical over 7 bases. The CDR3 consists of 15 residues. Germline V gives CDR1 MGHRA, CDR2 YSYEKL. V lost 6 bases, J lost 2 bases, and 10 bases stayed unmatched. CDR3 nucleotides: TGCGCCAGCAGTTTGACCGGGACAGCAGCCTACGAGCAGTACTTC. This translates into CASSLTGTAAYEQYF.

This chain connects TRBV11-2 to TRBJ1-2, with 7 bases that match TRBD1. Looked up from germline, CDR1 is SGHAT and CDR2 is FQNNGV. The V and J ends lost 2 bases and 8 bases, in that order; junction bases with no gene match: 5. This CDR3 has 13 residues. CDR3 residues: CASSLIRGGGYTF. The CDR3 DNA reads TGTGCCAGCAGCTTAATTAGAGGGGGCGGCTACACCTTC.

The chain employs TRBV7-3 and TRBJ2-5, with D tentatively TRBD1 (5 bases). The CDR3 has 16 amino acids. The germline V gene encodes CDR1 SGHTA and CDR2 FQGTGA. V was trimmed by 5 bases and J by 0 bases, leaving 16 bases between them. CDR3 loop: CASSLRGRQYQETQYF. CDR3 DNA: TGTGCCAGCAGCCTAAGGGGTCGGCAGTACCAAGAGACCCAGTACTTC.

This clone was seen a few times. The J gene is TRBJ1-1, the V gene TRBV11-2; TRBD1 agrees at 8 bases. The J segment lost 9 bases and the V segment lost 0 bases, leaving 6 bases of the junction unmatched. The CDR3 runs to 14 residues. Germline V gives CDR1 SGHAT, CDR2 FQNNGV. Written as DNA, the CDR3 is TGTGCCAGCAGCTTAGAGGTGACAGGGGCTAAAGCTTTCTTT. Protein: CASSLEVTGAKAFF.

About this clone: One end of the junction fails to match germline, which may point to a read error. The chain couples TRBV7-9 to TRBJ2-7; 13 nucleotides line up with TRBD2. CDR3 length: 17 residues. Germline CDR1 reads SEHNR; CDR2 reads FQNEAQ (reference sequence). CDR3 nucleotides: TGTGCCAGCACCAAACTAGCGGGAGGGCCTTCGTCCTCCGAGCAGTACTTC. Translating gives CASTKLAGGPSSSEQYF.

The CDR3 DNA reads as TGTGCCAGTAGTATGGTCCCACCGTACGAGCAGTACTTC. Encoded protein: CASSMVPPYEQYF. The chain uses TRBV19 and TRBJ2-7; D not certain. The V end was cut by 3 bases, the J end by 4 bases, with 10 bases between. This CDR3 region has 13 residues. Germline CDR1 is LNHDA and CDR2 is SQIVND (reference sequence). The entire variable domain, with the rest obtained from reference TRBV19 and TRBJ2-7, is as follows: DGGITQSPKYLFRKEGQNVTLSCEQNLNHDAMYWYRQDPGQGLRLIYYSQIVNDFQKGDIAEGYSVSREKKESFPLTVTSAQKNPTAFYLCASSMVPPYEQYFGPGTRLTVT.

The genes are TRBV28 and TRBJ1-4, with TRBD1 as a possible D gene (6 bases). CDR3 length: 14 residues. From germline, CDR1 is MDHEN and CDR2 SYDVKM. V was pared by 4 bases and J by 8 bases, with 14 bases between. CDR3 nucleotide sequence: TGTGCCAGCAGTTGGACGGGGGCGGGAGAAAAACTGTTTTTT. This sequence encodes CASSWTGAGEKLFF.

Here the CDR3 reads CASSLGTDSGNTIYF. DNA for the CDR3: TGTGCCAGCAGCTTGGGGACAGACTCTGGAAACACCATATATTTT. This chain connects TRBV5-5 to TRBJ1-3; perhaps TRBD1 as D (6 bases). The V end lost 0 bases, the J end lost 0 bases, and 7 bases lay between the germline ends. Germline loops: CDR1 SGHKS, CDR2 YYEKEE (reference sequence). The CDR3 spans 15 residues.